This T cell receptor beta chain was profiled in a study of CDR3 diversity in severe acne. The V segment lost 1 base and the J segment 6 bases; nucleotides outside the gene matches: 8. This CDR3 has 15 residues. The V gene's germline CDR1 is SGHKS and CDR2 YYEKEE (reference sequence). By share, this clonotype ranks as medium-sized. TCRdb fed the PCR reads into MiXCR, producing one record per CDR3 protein. The data contain approximately 79,000 distinct CDR3 sequences, about 52% of them singletons. Material for sequencing was blood. This chain joins TRBV5-5 and TRBJ2-7; TRBD2 agrees at 9 bases. This clonotype originated in a male donor in good health, serving as a control. Written as DNA, the CDR3 is TGTGCCAGCAGCTTGAGGGACAGCGGGAGGAGCGAGCAGTACTTC. Residues: CASSLRDSGRSEQYF.